These 14 T cell receptor beta chains were sequenced from one sample in a study of regulatory T cells in long-lasting Graves disease. TCR beta libraries were built with iRepertoire HTBI primers and Arm-PCR of CDR3 regions. TCRdb re-called the multiplex PCR reads with MiXCR, one entry per CDR3 protein. The table records fewer than 450,000 distinct CDR3 sequences, approximately 16% of them present only once. Noted time point: newly diagnosed GD, antithyroid drugs for less than 3 months. The TCR library used RNA extracted from PBMCs. These data were also filed under a second study, of T cells in Graves' hyperthyroidism and ophthalmopathy.

The sample here was peripheral blood mononuclear cells (PBMCs), taken at new diagnosis, from a patient treated with antithyroid drugs. The receptors were gathered from a middle-aged woman with Graves disease.

This clonotype was counted a few times. The genes are TRBV7-3 and TRBJ2-5; TRBD2 agrees at 8 bases. V dropped 8 bases and J dropped 5; count of bases not matched to a gene: 25. This CDR3 has 19 amino acids. Germline loops: CDR1 SGHTA, CDR2 FQGTGA. The CDR3 DNA reads TGTGCCAGCTCCAGGGAGCGGGAGCCAGGAATTTGGGGGTGGGAGACCCAGTACTTC. This codes for CASSREREPGIWGWETQYF.

Ten or more counts support this clonotype. The V gene is TRBV12-3 or TRBV12-4, the J gene TRBJ2-5, with D maybe TRBD2 (6 bases). This CDR3 spans 15 amino acids. V dropped 5 bases and J dropped 1 base, with 14 bases sitting between them. The CDR3 DNA is TGTGCCAGCAGTCCACTGTTGGGGGGCCAAGAGACCCAGTACTTC. It translates to CASSPLLGGQETQYF.

The chain is built from TRBV7-6 and TRBJ2-5; weak D call: TRBD2 (6 bases). Trimming stripped 5 bases from V and 5 bases from J, with 18 bases between. The CDR3 length is 15 residues. Germline V gives CDR1 SGHVS, CDR2 FNYEAQ. The CDR3 DNA sequence: TGTGCCAGCAGCCTCTTGTCGACTAGTGGGGAGACCCAGTACTTC. This translates into CASSLLSTSGETQYF.

V gene TRBV9 combines with J gene TRBJ2-3; D is tentatively TRBD1 or TRBD2 (5 bases each). Germline-derived CDR1 and CDR2 are SGDLS and YYNGEE. Trimming removed 5 bases at V and 0 bases at J, with 10 bases between. There are 14 residues in the CDR3. The CDR3 protein is CASSTGDSTDTQYF. The CDR3 DNA reads TGTGCCAGCAGTACTGGGGACAGCACAGATACGCAGTATTTT. The variable domain in full, with the rest retrieved from reference TRBV9 and TRBJ2-3, is DSGVTQTPKHLITATGQRVTLRCSPRSGDLSVYWYQQSLDQGLQFLIQYYNGEERAKGNILERFSAQQFPDLHSELNLSSLELGDSALYFCASSTGDSTDTQYFGPGTRLTVL.

V usage is TRBV28 and J usage is TRBJ2-7; a possible D gene is TRBD2 (6 bases). Germline V gives CDR1 MDHEN, CDR2 SYDVKM. V lost 6 bases, J lost 3 bases, and 18 bases lay in between. The CDR3 spans 15 residues. The CDR3 DNA sequence: TGTGCCAGCAGAGTTTCCGGGACTTCTCACTACGAGCAGTACTTC. It encodes CASRVSGTSHYEQYF. The complete variable domain, with remaining parts taken from reference TRBV28 and TRBJ2-7, reads DVKVTQSSRYLVKRTGEKVFLECVQDMDHENMFWYRQDPGLGLRLIYFSYDVKMKEKGDIPEGYSVSREKKERFSLILESASTNQTSMYLCASRVSGTSHYEQYFGPGTRLTVT.

This clonotype was seen repeatedly, ten times or more. The chain is built from TRBV2 and TRBJ1-1; 8 bases align to TRBD1. The CDR3 length is 13 residues. Per germline, CDR1 SNHLY and CDR2 FYNNEI. The V segment lost 10 bases and the J segment 2 bases; nucleotides outside the gene matches: 6. CDR3 nucleotide sequence: TGTGCCACTACCGGGACAGGCAACACTGAAGCTTTCTTT. The encoded protein is CATTGTGNTEAFF.

The rearrangement links TRBV7-8 to TRBJ1-1, with a weak D call TRBD1 (6 bases). V dropped 3 bases and J dropped 1 base, with 9 bases sitting between them. This CDR3 comprises 14 residues. Looked up from germline, CDR1 is SGHVS and CDR2 is FQNEAQ. As DNA, the CDR3 is TGTGCCAGCAGCTTGCTGGGGGCGAACACTGAAGCTTTCTTT. Translated, it gives CASSLLGANTEAFF.

This clonotype was seen at least ten times. The chain couples TRBV29-1 to TRBJ2-7, with D tentatively TRBD1 (5 bases). The CDR3 has 13 residues. Germline V lookup: CDR1 SQVTM, CDR2 ANQGSEA. V was cut by 1 base and J by 6 bases, with 13 bases left in between. The CDR3 region is CSVEVGRAGEQYF. The CDR3, as DNA: TGCAGCGTTGAAGTCGGCAGGGCAGGCGAGCAGTACTTC.

This clonotype was observed many times. The V and J genes are TRBV5-1 and TRBJ1-4, with D perhaps TRBD1 (5 bases). V dropped 3 bases and J dropped 2 bases, with 8 bases sitting between them. Per germline, CDR1 SGHRS and CDR2 YFSETQ. The CDR3 extends over 14 amino acids. Written as DNA, the CDR3 is TGCGCCAGCAGCTCAGGGATTACTAATGAAAAACTGTTTTTT. Residues: CASSSGITNEKLFF.

The chain carries TRBV5-5 and TRBJ2-7; 8 bases are a match to TRBD1. CDR3 length equals 15 residues. V lost 3 bases and J lost 2; bases outside the gene matches: 7. CDR1 and CDR2 (germline): SGHKS, YYEKEE (reference sequence). CDR3: CASSSGTGFTYEQYF. The CDR3 bases are TGTGCCAGCAGCTCCGGGACAGGCTTTACCTACGAGCAGTACTTC.

This clonotype was recorded many times. The rearrangement joins TRBV7-9 to TRBJ2-3; 14 bases fit TRBD2. This CDR3 region has 18 residues. The germline gives CDR1 SEHNR, CDR2 FQNEAQ (reference sequence). V shed 7 bases and J 4 bases; nucleotides not matched to a gene: 13. In DNA, the CDR3 is TGTGCCAGCACCCTCGGGACTAGCGGGAGCGGGGGTTCAGATACGCAGTATTTT. This encodes CASTLGTSGSGGSDTQYF.

The CDR3 DNA is TGCAGTGCTAGGGGGCCCAATGAGCAGTTCTTC. Amino acids: CSARGPNEQFF. V is TRBV20-1 and J is TRBJ2-1; maybe TRBD1 (5 bases). Germline V gives CDR1 DFQATT, CDR2 SNEGSKA (reference sequence). V lost 3 bases, J lost 6 bases, and 6 bases lay in between. The CDR3 consists of 11 residues.

This clonotype was counted many times. The CDR3 region has the DNA TGTGCCAGCAGCTTAAACTTGCGGGCCAGTGGTGAGCAGTTCTTC. Encoded protein: CASSLNLRASGEQFF. This sequence joins TRBV7-3 and TRBJ2-1, with D possibly TRBD2 on 5 matching bases. The CDR3 is 15 amino acids. CDR1 SGHTA and CDR2 FQGTGA come from the germline V gene. Trimming took 1 base from V and 9 from J, leaving 16 bases between them.

The chain joins TRBV28 to TRBJ1-2; D gene unclear. Germline V lookup: CDR1 MDHEN, CDR2 SYDVKM. V lost 5 bases, J lost 8 bases, and 15 bases lay in between. The CDR3 runs to 13 residues. The CDR3 loop reads CASSPNFLGGYTF. As DNA, the CDR3 is TGTGCCAGCAGTCCCAATTTTCTGGGCGGCTACACCTTC.